Shown below are 25 T cell receptor beta chains from a single sample sequenced in a study of blood T cells in healthy people across ages. With a J-beta primer mix and a sample-barcoded 5' primer, a second PCR ran about 7 to 12 cycles. In TCRdb, the 5' RACE reads were re-called with MiXCR into one record per CDR3 protein. The sample has under 1,100,000 distinct CDR3 sequences; 20% to 25% are singletons. This sample also appeared in a second study, on T cells of mothers and their children.

The sequenced material came from blood. All receptors come from a girl aged 2-10 years in good health.

Here the CDR3 reads CSAPLGSTQHF. The CDR3 nucleotides read TGCAGTGCGCCCCTAGGGTCGACCCAGCATTTT. The chain joins TRBV20-1 to TRBJ1-5; D is ambiguous. CDR1 and CDR2 (germline): DFQATT, SNEGSKA (reference sequence). Between the trimmed V and J ends, which lost 6 bases and 11 bases, there was a span of 14 bases. This CDR3 contains 11 residues.

The chain links TRBV20-1 to TRBJ2-1; D may be TRBD1 (6 bases). This CDR3 region has 18 residues. CDR1 DFQATT and CDR2 SNEGSKA come from the germline V gene (reference sequence). Between the trimmed V and J ends, which lost 1 base and 0 bases, there was a span of 19 bases. The CDR3 sequence is CSARVSSVGGSSYNEQFF. The CDR3 DNA reads TGCAGTGCTAGAGTGAGTTCGGTAGGGGGAAGCTCCTACAATGAGCAGTTCTTC.

A few counts support this clonotype. V usage is TRBV3-1 and J usage is TRBJ2-7; TRBD1 or TRBD2 may be the D gene (5 bases each). The CDR3 is 13 residues long. Germline CDR1 LGHDT, CDR2 YNNKEL (reference sequence). V was clipped by 3 bases and J by 3 bases, with 9 bases between them. CDR3 sequence reads: CASSHGTVYEQYF. CDR3 sequence (DNA): TGTGCCAGCAGCCACGGGACCGTCTACGAGCAGTACTTC.

J is TRBJ2-7 and V is TRBV7-9; TRBD1 is a possible D gene (6 bases). Germline values: CDR1 SEHNR, CDR2 FQNEAQ (reference sequence). The CDR3 is made up of 15 amino acids. V lost 2 bases to trimming and J lost 6 bases, with 17 bases between them. CDR3 loop: CASSLLTGTFSEQYF. The CDR3 nucleotides are TGTGCCAGCAGCTTATTAACAGGGACATTTTCCGAGCAGTACTTC.

Worth noting for this clonotype: An end of the junction does not agree with germline; a read error may underlie this. V gene TRBV7-7 combines with J gene TRBJ1-4; D not certain. The CDR3 is made up of 15 amino acids. CDR1 and CDR2 from the germline V gene are SSHAT and FNYEAQ (reference sequence). The CDR3 sequence is CASTPSKGRIEKLFF. The DNA of the CDR3 is TGTGCTAGCACCCCGTCGAAGGGCAGGATCGAAAAACTGTTTTTT.

As regards this clonotype: Compared with germline, one end of the junction differs, possibly owing to a read error. The V gene is TRBV2, the J gene TRBJ2-3; D is perhaps TRBD2 (6 bases). The CDR3 totals 14 residues. Germline V gene sequence: CDR1 SNHLY, CDR2 FYNNEI. The DNA for the CDR3 is TGCGCCGAAGCCTCCCGGGACTCGACAGATACGCAGTATTTT. This sequence encodes CAEASRDSTDTQYF. Complete variable domain (other parts from reference TRBV2 and TRBJ2-3): EPEVTQTPSHQVTQMGQEVILRCVPISNHLYFYWYRQILGQKVEFLVSFYNNEISEKSEIFDDQFSVERPDGSNFTLKIRSTKLEDSAMYFCAEASRDSTDTQYFGPGTRLTVL.

The chain has TRBV20-1 and TRBJ2-1, with TRBD1 as a possible D gene (5 bases). The CDR3 is made up of 11 amino acids. V was pared by 3 bases and J by 8 bases, with 8 bases between. The germline CDR1 and CDR2 sequences are DFQATT and SNEGSKA (reference sequence). CDR3 residues: CSASKGYEQFF. Written as DNA, the CDR3 is TGCAGTGCTAGTAAGGGGTATGAGCAGTTCTTC.

This clonotype was counted a few times. V is TRBV5-1 and J is TRBJ1-5; D is unclear. The CDR3 extends over 14 amino acids. Germline loops: CDR1 SGHRS, CDR2 YFSETQ. V gave up 2 bases and J gave up 3 bases, with 9 bases separating them. The CDR3 sequence is CASSFGDLNQPQHF. CDR3 sequence (DNA): TGCGCCAGCAGCTTCGGGGATCTCAATCAGCCCCAGCATTTT.

The chain has TRBV29-1 and TRBJ2-2; 9 bases map to TRBD1. Germline trimming cut 4 bases from V and 1 base from J; bases unmatched to any gene: 1. The CDR3 runs to 14 residues. Germline CDR1 reads SQVTM; CDR2 reads ANQGSEA. The CDR3 region is CSVVGQGNTGELFF. The CDR3, as DNA: TGCAGCGTTGTGGGACAGGGGAACACCGGGGAGCTGTTTTTT.

This chain uses TRBV20-1 with TRBJ2-3; 9 bases match TRBD2. V dropped 0 bases and J dropped 0; count of bases not matched to a gene: 19. Germline CDR1 reads DFQATT; CDR2 reads SNEGSKA (reference sequence). This CDR3 region has 21 residues. CDR3 sequence (DNA): TGCAGTGCTAGAGATTCCAATCCTAGCGGGGAACCCTTCACGAGCACAGATACGCAGTATTTT. This codes for CSARDSNPSGEPFTSTDTQYF.

This clonotype was seen only a few times. An end of the junction does not agree with germline; a read error may underlie this. V gene TRBV29-1 combines with J gene TRBJ1-5, with D uncertain. CDR3 length equals 13 residues. The germline CDR1 and CDR2 sequences are SQVTM and ANQGSEA. The chain's CDR3 is CSVDVGRNQPQRF. The CDR3 coding sequence is TGCAGCGTTGACGTCGGGCGGAATCAGCCCCAGCGTTTT.

This chain uses TRBV6-1 with TRBJ2-1; 7 nucleotides agree with TRBD1. TRBJ2-7 explains the end of the DNA better; the J call may be wrong. CDR1 and CDR2 (germline): MNHNS, SASEGT. CDR3 length equals 14 residues. CDR3 loop: CASRDRSKLNEQYF. The DNA of the CDR3 is TGTGCCAGCAGGGACAGGTCCAAACTCAACGAGCAGTACTTC.

V is TRBV5-1 and J is TRBJ2-7; 7 nucleotides line up with TRBD1. The germline V gene has CDR1 SGHRS and CDR2 YFSETQ. J was trimmed by 5 bases and V by 6 bases; bases with no gene match: 14. The CDR3 has 15 residues. The CDR3 loop is CASNLEAGGFNEQYF. CDR3 sequence (DNA): TGCGCCAGCAACCTCGAGGCAGGGGGATTCAACGAGCAGTACTTC.

In this sample, this clonotype turned up a few times. The conserved closing phenylalanine or tryptophan is absent in this CDR3, likely reflecting a read error. The rearrangement links TRBV7-2 to TRBJ1-4, with 7 bases fitting TRBD1. Unmatched junction bases numbered 14, after V lost 3 bases and J lost 10 bases. The CDR3 totals 16 residues. Germline V lookup: CDR1 SGHTA, CDR2 FQGNSA. CDR3 amino acids: CASSFSPGRGYSKLFS. The CDR3 coding sequence is TGTGCCAGCAGCTTTTCTCCGGGCAGGGGGTACTCAAAACTGTTTTCT.

This clonotype was seen a few times. The genes are TRBV3-1 and TRBJ1-5, with D uncertain. In germline, CDR1 is LGHDT, CDR2 YNNKEL (reference sequence). The CDR3 spans 13 residues. Trimming took off 1 base at V and 6 bases at J, with 7 bases between the two ends. This chain's CDR3 is CASSQVVGQPQHF. CDR3 DNA: TGTGCCAGCAGCCAAGTTGTGGGTCAGCCCCAGCATTTT.

CDR3 region: CASSSSLSVGGVTDTQYF. CDR3 nucleotides: TGTGCCAGCAGCTCCTCACTCTCAGTCGGGGGGGTCACAGATACGCAGTATTTT. The J gene is TRBJ2-3, the V gene TRBV7-9, with 8 bases matching TRBD2. The CDR3 runs 18 residues. Trimming at V came to 4 bases and at J to 2 bases, leaving 14 bases not matched to a gene. The germline V gene encodes CDR1 SEHNR and CDR2 FQNEAQ (reference sequence).

This chain connects TRBV18 to TRBJ2-1; D not certain. Germline V gene lookup returns CDR1 KGHSH and CDR2 LQKENI. This CDR3 comprises 12 residues. The V and J ends lost 5 bases and 9 bases respectively, with 11 bases between them. CDR3: CASSTNDGEQFF. The DNA for the CDR3 is TGTGCCAGCTCAACGAACGACGGTGAGCAGTTCTTC.

V gene TRBV27 combines with J gene TRBJ2-5; D possibly corresponds to TRBD1 (6 bases). Trimming shortened V by 5 bases and J by 1 base, and 11 bases separated the two germline ends. The CDR3 runs 14 residues. The germline V gene encodes CDR1 MNHEY and CDR2 SMNVEV (reference sequence). The CDR3 sequence is CASSAWDTQETQYF. The DNA for the CDR3 is TGTGCCAGCAGTGCTTGGGACACCCAAGAGACCCAGTACTTC.

The chain recombines TRBV28 with TRBJ2-5; D not resolved. This CDR3 contains 15 residues. The germline V gene encodes CDR1 MDHEN and CDR2 SYDVKM. V was trimmed by 5 bases and J by 2 bases, leaving 15 bases between them. CDR3: CASSLNVWAQETQYF. The CDR3 region has the DNA TGTGCCAGCAGTCTCAATGTTTGGGCACAAGAGACCCAGTACTTC.

This rearrangement joins TRBV28 to TRBJ2-5; 10 nucleotides match TRBD2. Trimming cost V 2 bases and J 3 bases; bases outside gene matches: 6. The CDR3 length is 16 residues. Germline assignment: CDR1 MDHEN and CDR2 SYDVKM. CDR3 sequence reads: CASSLELAGEEETQYF. CDR3 DNA: TGTGCCAGCAGTTTAGAGCTAGCGGGAGAGGAAGAGACCCAGTACTTC.

The V gene is TRBV11-2, the J gene TRBJ1-2; D might be TRBD1 (6 bases). The V and J ends lost 4 bases and 2 bases respectively, with 17 bases between them. Germline CDR1 is SGHAT and CDR2 is FQNNGV. The CDR3 totals 16 residues. CDR3 DNA: TGTGCCAGCAGCTCGACGATAGCACAGGGCAACTATGGCTACACCTTC. It translates to CASSSTIAQGNYGYTF.

The rearrangement joins TRBV29-1 to TRBJ1-1, with D perhaps TRBD1 (5 bases). V lost 6 bases and J lost 3, with 14 bases in between. The CDR3 runs 13 residues. Germline CDR1 is SQVTM and CDR2 is ANQGSEA. The CDR3 DNA sequence: TGCAGCGTCCTCAAAGGGGACCACACTGAAGCTTTCTTT. Translating it yields CSVLKGDHTEAFF.

V gene TRBV6-5 combines with J gene TRBJ1-1; D remains ambiguous. Germline V gene lookup returns CDR1 MNHEY and CDR2 SVGAGI. The CDR3 is made up of 16 amino acids. With 2 bases removed from V and 9 bases from J, the gap between germline ends came to 22 bases. The CDR3 is CASSYEEHLLGRKAFF. The CDR3 DNA is TGTGCCAGCAGTTACGAGGAGCACCTTCTTGGGCGGAAAGCTTTCTTT.

This rearrangement joins TRBV6-6 to TRBJ2-5; D may be TRBD1 or TRBD2 (5 bases each). With 10 bases removed from V and 7 bases from J, the gap between germline ends came to 13 bases. Germline CDR1 reads MNHNY; CDR2 reads SVGAGI (reference sequence). The CDR3 is made up of 11 amino acids. The CDR3 spells CAMGVGRTQYF. The CDR3 DNA reads as TGTGCCATGGGGGTGGGGCGGACCCAGTACTTC.

This clonotype was counted only a few times. The chain recombines TRBV3-1 with TRBJ2-1; D gene uncertain. This CDR3 contains 12 residues. V gave up 3 bases and J gave up 7 bases, with 7 bases separating them. CDR1 LGHDT and CDR2 YNNKEL come from the germline V gene (reference sequence). The CDR3 DNA reads as TGTGCCAGCAGCCACCCCAGGAATGAGCAGTTCTTC. This codes for CASSHPRNEQFF.